A single sample gave rise to the 24 T cell receptor beta chains below, sequenced in a study of chemoradiotherapy in HPV16-positive cancers. Produced via immunoSEQ multiplex PCR; TCRdb's table is partial and in-frame only. The table lists thousands of clones, 88% of them singletons. The starting material was tumor tissue, obtained from a patient who underwent chemoradiotherapy. The source of these receptors is a human donor with HPV-associated anogenital cancer.

The chain uses TRBV9 and TRBJ2-5, with 7 bases that match TRBD2. The germline V gene has CDR1 SGDLS and CDR2 YYNGEE. The CDR3 has 14 amino acids. Germline trimming cut 2 bases from V and 2 bases from J; bases unmatched to any gene: 3. For the CDR3, the DNA is TGTGCCAGCAGCGTTTTCGGGGGGCAAGAGACCCAGTACTTC. This gives the protein CASSVFGGQETQYF.

The chain recombines TRBV28 with TRBJ2-7; D not certain. The V end lost 2 bases, the J end lost 6 bases, and 5 bases lay between the germline ends. The CDR3 consists of 11 residues. Germline CDR1 MDHEN, CDR2 SYDVKM. CDR3 in DNA: TGTGCCAGCAGTTTAGGGCTCGAGCAGTACGTC. Translation: CASSLGLEQYV.

The chain carries TRBV5-1 and TRBJ1-3; 10 bases are shared with TRBD1. This CDR3 spans 17 amino acids. Germline CDR1 reads SGHRS; CDR2 reads YFSETQ. V trimming: 3 bases; J trimming: 0 bases; junction bases outside the gene matches: 6. This CDR3 is CASSSGQGTFSGNTIYF. DNA of the CDR3: TGCGCCAGCAGCTCGGGACAGGGGACTTTCTCTGGAAACACCATATATTTT.

This clone was detected only a few times. The chain recombines TRBV6-1 with TRBJ1-2; no clear D gene. Germline V gene lookup returns CDR1 MNHNS and CDR2 SASEGT. The V gene lost 7 bases and the J gene lost 5 bases, with 14 bases spanning the gap. This CDR3 contains 13 residues. For the CDR3, the DNA is TGTGCCAGCAAGGGAGGCTCCTATTATGGCTACACCTTC. Translated: CASKGGSYYGYTF.

V gene TRBV19 combines with J gene TRBJ1-2; 8 nucleotides match TRBD1. This CDR3 has 16 residues. Germline assignment: CDR1 LNHDA and CDR2 SQIVND (reference sequence). V shed 1 base, J shed 7 bases, and the junction held 11 bases outside the gene matches. The CDR3 DNA follows: TGTGCCAGTAGTATAGGATTGGGACAGGTGGCTGGTGGCTACACCTTC. Translated: CASSIGLGQVAGGYTF.

This clone was seen more than once but under ten times. The chain employs TRBV27 and TRBJ2-3, with 8 bases that match TRBD2. V lost 3 bases to trimming and J lost 6 bases; unmatched junction nucleotides: 5. Germline CDR1 is MNHEY and CDR2 is SMNVEV (reference sequence). The CDR3 covers 14 residues. The CDR3 nucleotides read TGTGCCAGCAGTTTGCCGGGGGGGCCCGATACGCAGTATTTT. This encodes CASSLPGGPDTQYF.

The chain uses TRBV29-1 and TRBJ2-3; TRBD2 matches 7 bases. Germline V gene data show CDR1 as SQVTM and CDR2 as ANQGSEA. V dropped 7 bases and J dropped 1; count of bases not matched to a gene: 2. This CDR3 is built from 12 residues. CDR3 in amino acids: CSGRGGTDTQYF. In DNA, the CDR3 is TGCAGCGGTCGGGGGGGCACAGATACGCAGTATTTT.

CDR3 region: CASSPPGTTNNEQFF. The CDR3 bases are TGTGCCAGCAGCCCACCCGGGACTACCAACAATGAGCAGTTCTTC. The rearrangement uses TRBV9 and TRBJ2-1; 7 bases align to TRBD2. The V and J ends lost 4 bases and 5 bases, in that order; junction bases with no gene match: 9. The CDR3 has 15 amino acids. Germline loops: CDR1 SGDLS, CDR2 YYNGEE. The whole variable domain, remainder taken from reference TRBV9 and TRBJ2-1, is DSGVTQTPKHLITATGQRVTLRCSPRSGDLSVYWYQQSLDQGLQFLIQYYNGEERAKGNILERFSAQQFPDLHSELNLSSLELGDSALYFCASSPPGTTNNEQFFGPGTRLTVL.

The chain has TRBV18 and TRBJ2-7; D may be TRBD2 (6 bases). Trimming took off 6 bases at V and 0 bases at J, with 24 bases between the two ends. CDR3 length: 18 amino acids. Germline CDR1 KGHSH, CDR2 LQKENI. CDR3 DNA: TGTGCCAGCTCCAAAGATTGGGTTCCCGGGACTCGCTCCTACGAGCAGTACTTC. The encoded protein is CASSKDWVPGTRSYEQYF.

The gene calls are TRBV11-1 and TRBJ2-7; 9 bases fit TRBD1. The germline V gene encodes CDR1 SGHAT and CDR2 FQDESV (reference sequence). The CDR3 is 13 residues long. V was clipped by 5 bases and J by 5 bases; unmatched bases: 4. CDR3 protein: CASSADRGHEQYF. The CDR3 DNA sequence: TGTGCCAGCAGCGCGGACAGGGGCCACGAGCAGTACTTC. Full variable domain (remainder filled in from reference TRBV11-1 and TRBJ2-7): EAEVAQSPRYKITEKSQAVAFWCDPISGHATLYWYRQILGQGPELLVQFQDESVVDDSQLPKDRFSAERLKGVDSTLKIQPAELGDSAMYLCASSADRGHEQYFGPGTRLTVT.

The chain combines TRBV7-3 with TRBJ2-3, with no clear D. The length of the CDR3 is 15 residues. Deletions cut 2 bases from V and 2 bases from J, with 11 bases between. Germline V gene sequence: CDR1 SGHTA, CDR2 FQGTGA. The CDR3 DNA reads TGTGCCAGCAGCTTATCTTCGTATTTCACAGATACGCAGTATTTT. This sequence encodes CASSLSSYFTDTQYF.

This chain uses TRBV7-9 with TRBJ2-3; 15 bases map to TRBD2. The CDR3 has 16 amino acids. J lost 6 bases, V lost 5 bases, and 6 bases had no gene match. Germline V gives CDR1 SEHNR, CDR2 FQNEAQ (reference sequence). The CDR3 nucleotides are TGTGCCAGCAGCCACGGACTAGCGGGAGGGTGGGATACGCAGTATTTT. As protein: CASSHGLAGGWDTQYF.

The chain joins TRBV29-1 to TRBJ2-2; 7 bases agree with TRBD2. The germline V gene encodes CDR1 SQVTM and CDR2 ANQGSEA. This CDR3 has 14 amino acids. V lost 0 bases to trimming and J lost 7 bases; unmatched junction nucleotides: 5. The CDR3 reads CSVEDGLGNGELFF. The CDR3 region has the DNA TGCAGCGTTGAAGATGGACTAGGGAACGGGGAGCTGTTTTTT.

This chain joins TRBV27 and TRBJ2-1; 7 nucleotides line up with TRBD2. Germline CDR1 MNHEY, CDR2 SMNVEV (reference sequence). V shed 0 bases, J shed 2 bases, and the junction held 7 bases outside the gene matches. The CDR3 sequence is 17 residues long. CDR3 protein: CASSLSAGDFPYNEQFF. The DNA of the CDR3 is TGTGCCAGCAGTTTATCGGCGGGAGACTTTCCCTACAATGAGCAGTTCTTC.

This chain joins TRBV11-1 and TRBJ2-1, with TRBD2 matching 10 bases. The CDR3 has 16 residues. The V gene's germline CDR1 is SGHAT and CDR2 FQDESV (reference sequence). V dropped 6 bases and J dropped 0; count of bases not matched to a gene: 5. CDR3 sequence reads: CASRPGLAASYNEQFF. CDR3 nucleotides: TGTGCCAGCAGACCCGGACTAGCGGCCTCCTACAATGAGCAGTTCTTC.

The chain uses TRBV10-3 and TRBJ2-2; no definite D call. Germline V CDR1 and CDR2: ENHRY, SYGVKD. The germline V and J ends were trimmed by 3 bases and 5 bases, with 7 bases remaining between them. The CDR3 totals 13 residues. The CDR3 spells CAISDSRTGELFF. The CDR3 DNA reads as TGTGCCATCAGTGACTCCCGGACCGGGGAGCTGTTTTTT.

The chain recombines TRBV11-3 with TRBJ1-3; D ambiguous. The length of the CDR3 is 15 residues. Trimming took off 4 bases at V and 1 base at J, with 11 bases between the two ends. CDR1 is SGHNT, CDR2 YENEEA, per germline. Written as DNA, the CDR3 is TGTGCCAGCAGCTCCGGGCCCTATTCTGGAAACACCATATATTTT. The encoded protein is CASSSGPYSGNTIYF.

The genes are TRBV6-4 and TRBJ2-7; D perhaps matches TRBD2 (5 bases). Germline V gene data show CDR1 as MRHNA and CDR2 as SNTAGT. V was clipped by 2 bases and J by 3 bases, with 11 bases between them. This CDR3 region has 14 residues. The CDR3 loop is CASSDADRGYEQYV. CDR3 sequence (DNA): TGTGCCAGCAGTGACGCGGACCGGGGCTACGAGCAGTACGTC.

This clone was observed a few times. The chain couples TRBV6-6 to TRBJ2-7; no definite D call. V lost 2 bases, J lost 4 bases, and 9 bases lay in between. The CDR3 extends over 13 amino acids. Per the germline V gene, CDR1 is MNHNY and CDR2 is SVGAGI (reference sequence). CDR3 in amino acids: CASSYERAYEQYF. CDR3 DNA: TGTGCCAGCAGTTACGAGAGAGCATACGAGCAGTACTTC.

In this sample, this clone turned up a few times. This chain connects TRBV5-8 to TRBJ1-2, with D unclear. CDR1 and CDR2 (germline): SGHTS, YDEGEE. V lost 0 bases, J lost 2 bases, and 5 bases lay in between. The CDR3 sequence is 13 residues long. DNA of the CDR3: TGTGCCAGCAGCTTGGGGAAAAACTATGGCTACACCTTC. Protein sequence: CASSLGKNYGYTF. The full variable domain, in which reference TRBV5-8 and TRBJ1-2 provide the parts outside the CDR3, is EAGVTQSPTHLIKTRGQQATLRCSPISGHTSVYWYQQALGLGLQFLLWYDEGEERNRGNFPPRFSGRQFPNYSSELNVNALELEDSALYLCASSLGKNYGYTFGSGTRLTVV.

CDR3 amino acids: CAYGAGLLGNTIYF. CDR3 coding DNA: TGTGCCTACGGGGCAGGGCTCTTGGGAAACACCATATATTTT. The chain is built from TRBV30 and TRBJ1-3; possible D gene TRBD1, 5 bases. The CDR3 covers 14 residues. In germline, CDR1 is GTSNPN, CDR2 SVGIG (reference sequence). Trimming took 7 bases from V and 4 from J, leaving 17 bases between them.

This clone was recorded only once. This rearrangement joins TRBV9 to TRBJ2-7; maybe TRBD2 (5 bases). Germline-derived CDR1 and CDR2 are SGDLS and YYNGEE. The CDR3 covers 15 residues. V was cut by 0 bases and J by 3 bases, with 13 bases left in between. CDR3 loop: CASSVDTGSGYEQYF. CDR3 nucleotides: TGTGCCAGCAGCGTAGATACTGGCAGCGGCTACGAGCAGTACTTC. Using reference TRBV9 and TRBJ2-7 for the parts outside the CDR3, the full variable domain is DSGVTQTPKHLITATGQRVTLRCSPRSGDLSVYWYQQSLDQGLQFLIQYYNGEERAKGNILERFSAQQFPDLHSELNLSSLELGDSALYFCASSVDTGSGYEQYFGPGTRLTVT.

This chain joins TRBV7-2 and TRBJ1-2; the match to TRBD1 covers 9 bases. The CDR3 sequence is 14 residues long. V lost 1 base and J lost 8; bases outside the gene matches: 5. Germline V gene lookup returns CDR1 SGHTA and CDR2 FQGNSA. The DNA of the CDR3 is TGTGCCAGCAGCTTAGGGACAGGGGATCGGGGCTACACCTTC. It encodes CASSLGTGDRGYTF.

This clone was detected only once. The chain carries TRBV30 and TRBJ2-1, with 9 bases that match TRBD1. Germline V gives CDR1 GTSNPN, CDR2 SVGIG (reference sequence). Trimming at V came to 4 bases and at J to 5 bases, leaving 6 bases not matched to a gene. This CDR3 comprises 14 residues. CDR3 bases: TGTGCCTGGAATCAGGGACAGGGAAACAATGAGCAGTTCTTC. Translated, it gives CAWNQGQGNNEQFF.